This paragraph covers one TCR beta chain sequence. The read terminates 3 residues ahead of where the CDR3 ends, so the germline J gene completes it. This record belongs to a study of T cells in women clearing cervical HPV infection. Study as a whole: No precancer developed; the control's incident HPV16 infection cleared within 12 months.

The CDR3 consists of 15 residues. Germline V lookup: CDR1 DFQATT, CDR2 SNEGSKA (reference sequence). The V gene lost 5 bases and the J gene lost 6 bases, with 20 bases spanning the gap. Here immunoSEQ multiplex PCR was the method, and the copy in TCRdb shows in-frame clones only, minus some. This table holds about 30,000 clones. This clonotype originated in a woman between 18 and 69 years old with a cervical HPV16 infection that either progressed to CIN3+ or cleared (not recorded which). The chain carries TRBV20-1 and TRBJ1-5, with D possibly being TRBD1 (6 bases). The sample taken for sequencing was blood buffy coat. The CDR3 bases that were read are TGCAGTGCTCGGACACAGGGTAGTGAAGCTCAGCCC. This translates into CSARTQGSEAQP. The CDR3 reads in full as CSARTQGSEAQPQHF.